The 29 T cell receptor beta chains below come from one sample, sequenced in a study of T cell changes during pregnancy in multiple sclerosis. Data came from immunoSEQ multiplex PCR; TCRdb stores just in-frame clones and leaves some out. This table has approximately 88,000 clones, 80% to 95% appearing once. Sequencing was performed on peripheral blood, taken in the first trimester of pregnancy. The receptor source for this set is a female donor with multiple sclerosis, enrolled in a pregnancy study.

As DNA, the CDR3 is TGTGCCAGCAGTTTACTACAGGGACCCCTGTCCTACGAGCAGTACTTC. This codes for CASSLLQGPLSYEQYF. This chain uses TRBV27 with TRBJ2-7; D is possibly TRBD1 (6 bases). Germline CDR1 and CDR2: MNHEY and SMNVEV (reference sequence). The CDR3 covers 16 residues. V shed 2 bases and J shed 1 base, with 15 bases lying between them.

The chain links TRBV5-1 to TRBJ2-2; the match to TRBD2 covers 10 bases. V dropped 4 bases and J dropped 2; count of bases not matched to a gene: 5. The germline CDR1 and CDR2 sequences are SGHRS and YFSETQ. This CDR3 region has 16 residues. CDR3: CASSLLAGTNTGELFF. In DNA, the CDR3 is TGCGCCAGCAGCCTACTAGCGGGGACCAACACCGGGGAGCTGTTTTTT.

The CDR3 coding sequence is TGTGCCAGCAGTTTGGGACAGAAGACCGGGGAGCTGTTTTTT. Amino acid sequence: CASSLGQKTGELFF. The rearrangement uses TRBV28 and TRBJ2-2; 7 bases line up with TRBD1. V lost 3 bases to trimming and J lost 5 bases; unmatched junction nucleotides: 3. The CDR3 loop spans 14 amino acids. Germline V gives CDR1 MDHEN, CDR2 SYDVKM.

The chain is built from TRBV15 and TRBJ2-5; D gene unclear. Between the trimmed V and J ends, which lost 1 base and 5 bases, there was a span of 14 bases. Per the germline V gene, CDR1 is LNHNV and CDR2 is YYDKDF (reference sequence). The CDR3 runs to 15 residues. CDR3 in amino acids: CATSRAPARSETQYF. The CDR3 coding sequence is TGTGCCACCAGCAGAGCCCCGGCCAGGTCGGAGACCCAGTACTTC.

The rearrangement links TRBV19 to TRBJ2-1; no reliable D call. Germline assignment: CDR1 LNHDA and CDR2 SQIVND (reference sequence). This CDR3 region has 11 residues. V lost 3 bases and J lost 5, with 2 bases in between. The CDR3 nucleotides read TGTGCCAGTAGTATCGACAATGAGCAGTTCTTC. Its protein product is CASSIDNEQFF.

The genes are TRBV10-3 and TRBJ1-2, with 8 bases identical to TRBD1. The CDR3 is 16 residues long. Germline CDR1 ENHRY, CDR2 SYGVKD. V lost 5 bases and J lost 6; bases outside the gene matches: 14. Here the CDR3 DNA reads TGTGCCATCAGTATAGAACCAGGGGGCGGAGGAAATGGCTACACCTTC. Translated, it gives CAISIEPGGGGNGYTF.

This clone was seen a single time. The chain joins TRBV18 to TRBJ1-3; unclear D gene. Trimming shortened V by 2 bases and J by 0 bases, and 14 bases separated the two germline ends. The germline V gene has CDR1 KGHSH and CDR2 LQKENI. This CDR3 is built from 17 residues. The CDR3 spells CASSPLAGSSSGNTIYF. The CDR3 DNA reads TGTGCCAGCTCACCATTGGCGGGGAGCAGCTCTGGAAACACCATATATTTT.

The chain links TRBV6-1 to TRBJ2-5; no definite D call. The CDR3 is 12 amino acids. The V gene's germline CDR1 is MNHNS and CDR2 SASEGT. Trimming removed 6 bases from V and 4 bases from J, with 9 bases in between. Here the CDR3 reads CASSVRLETQYF. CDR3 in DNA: TGTGCCAGCAGCGTGAGGTTAGAGACCCAGTACTTC.

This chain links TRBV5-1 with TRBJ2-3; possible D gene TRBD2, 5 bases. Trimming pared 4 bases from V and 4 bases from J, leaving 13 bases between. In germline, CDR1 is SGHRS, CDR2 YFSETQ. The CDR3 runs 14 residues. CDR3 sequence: CASSIGLASDTQYF. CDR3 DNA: TGCGCCAGCAGCATCGGATTAGCGTCAGATACGCAGTATTTT. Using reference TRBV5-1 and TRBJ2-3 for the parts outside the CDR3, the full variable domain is KAGVTQTPRYLIKTRGQQVTLSCSPISGHRSVSWYQQTPGQGLQFLFEYFSETQRNKGNFPGRFSGRQFSNSRSEMNVSTLELGDSALYLCASSIGLASDTQYFGPGTRLTVL.

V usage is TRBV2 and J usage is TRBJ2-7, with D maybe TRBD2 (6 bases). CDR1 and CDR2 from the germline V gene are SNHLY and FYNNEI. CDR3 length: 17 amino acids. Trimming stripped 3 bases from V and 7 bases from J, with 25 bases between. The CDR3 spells CASSDGGSGLKAGEQYF. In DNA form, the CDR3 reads TGTGCCAGCAGTGACGGAGGGTCCGGGCTGAAAGCAGGGGAGCAGTACTTC. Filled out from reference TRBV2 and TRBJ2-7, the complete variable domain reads EPEVTQTPSHQVTQMGQEVILRCVPISNHLYFYWYRQILGQKVEFLVSFYNNEISEKSEIFDDQFSVERPDGSNFTLKIRSTKLEDSAMYFCASSDGGSGLKAGEQYFGPGTRLTVT.

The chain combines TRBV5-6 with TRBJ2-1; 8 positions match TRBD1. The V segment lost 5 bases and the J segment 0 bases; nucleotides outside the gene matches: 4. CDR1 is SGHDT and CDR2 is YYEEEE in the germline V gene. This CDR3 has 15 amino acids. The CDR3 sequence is CASRGQGPSYNEQFF. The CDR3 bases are TGTGCCAGCAGAGGACAGGGACCCTCCTACAATGAGCAGTTCTTC.

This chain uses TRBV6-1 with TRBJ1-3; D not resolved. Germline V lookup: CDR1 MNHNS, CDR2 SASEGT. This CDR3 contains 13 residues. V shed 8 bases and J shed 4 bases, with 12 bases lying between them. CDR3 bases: TGTGCCAGCTCAACGGGAGCGGGAAACACCATATATTTT. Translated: CASSTGAGNTIYF.

This chain's CDR3 is CSVGAGGAGANVLTF. In DNA, the CDR3 is TGCAGCGTTGGAGCGGGCGGGGCTGGGGCCAACGTCCTGACTTTC. V usage is TRBV29-1 and J usage is TRBJ2-6; D may be TRBD2 (6 bases). This CDR3 is 15 amino acids long. V was cut by 4 bases and J by 2 bases, with 12 bases left in between. Germline-derived CDR1 and CDR2 are SQVTM and ANQGSEA.

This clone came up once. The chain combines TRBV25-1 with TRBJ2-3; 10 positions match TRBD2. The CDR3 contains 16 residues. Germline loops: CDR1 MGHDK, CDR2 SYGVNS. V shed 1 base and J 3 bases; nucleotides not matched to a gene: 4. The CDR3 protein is CASSEFVSGGTDTQYF. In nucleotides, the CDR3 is TGTGCCAGCAGTGAATTTGTTAGCGGGGGGACAGATACGCAGTATTTT.

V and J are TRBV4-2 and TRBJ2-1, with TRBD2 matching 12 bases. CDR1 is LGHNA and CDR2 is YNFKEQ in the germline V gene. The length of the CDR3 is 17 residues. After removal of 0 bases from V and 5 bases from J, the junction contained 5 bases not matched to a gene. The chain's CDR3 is CASSQEWGTSGHNEQFF. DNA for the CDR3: TGTGCCAGCAGCCAAGAGTGGGGGACTAGCGGGCACAATGAGCAGTTCTTC.

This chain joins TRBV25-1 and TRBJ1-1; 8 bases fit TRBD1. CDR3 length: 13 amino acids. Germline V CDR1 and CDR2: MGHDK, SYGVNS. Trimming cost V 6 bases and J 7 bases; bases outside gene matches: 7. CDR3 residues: CASSFRGPGEAFF. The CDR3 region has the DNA TGTGCCAGCAGCTTCAGGGGGCCTGGTGAAGCTTTCTTT.

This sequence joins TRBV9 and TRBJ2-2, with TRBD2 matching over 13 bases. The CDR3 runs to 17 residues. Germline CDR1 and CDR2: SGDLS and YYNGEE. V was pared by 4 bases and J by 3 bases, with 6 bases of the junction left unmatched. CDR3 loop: CASSPRTSGSYTGELFF. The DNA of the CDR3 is TGTGCCAGCAGCCCCCGGACTAGCGGGAGTTACACCGGGGAGCTGTTTTTT.

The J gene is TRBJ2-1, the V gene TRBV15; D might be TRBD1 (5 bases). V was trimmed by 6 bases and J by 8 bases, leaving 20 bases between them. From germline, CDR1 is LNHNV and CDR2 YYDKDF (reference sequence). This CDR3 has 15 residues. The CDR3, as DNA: TGTGCCACCAGTGCCGTCAGGGTTCATTCGGATGAGCAGTTCTTC. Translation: CATSAVRVHSDEQFF.

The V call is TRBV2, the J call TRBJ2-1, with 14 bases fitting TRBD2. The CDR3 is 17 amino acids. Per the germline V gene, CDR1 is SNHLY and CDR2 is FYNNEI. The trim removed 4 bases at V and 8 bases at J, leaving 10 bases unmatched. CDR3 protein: CASSVPGTSGRKDEQFF. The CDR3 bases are TGTGCCAGCAGTGTCCCCGGGACTAGCGGGAGAAAGGATGAGCAGTTCTTC.

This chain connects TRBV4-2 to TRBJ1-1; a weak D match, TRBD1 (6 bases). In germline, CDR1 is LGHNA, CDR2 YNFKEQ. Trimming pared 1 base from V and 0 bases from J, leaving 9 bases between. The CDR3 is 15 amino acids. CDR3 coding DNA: TGTGCCAGCAGCCAAGTGGACAGACTGAACACTGAAGCTTTCTTT. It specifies CASSQVDRLNTEAFF.

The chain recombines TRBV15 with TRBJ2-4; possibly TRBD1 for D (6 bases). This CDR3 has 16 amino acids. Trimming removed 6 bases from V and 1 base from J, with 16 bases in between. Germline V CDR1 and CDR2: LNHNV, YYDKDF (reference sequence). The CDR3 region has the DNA TGTGCCACCAGTACCAGGGGAGAGGGGGCCAAAAACATTCAGTACTTC. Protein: CATSTRGEGAKNIQYF.

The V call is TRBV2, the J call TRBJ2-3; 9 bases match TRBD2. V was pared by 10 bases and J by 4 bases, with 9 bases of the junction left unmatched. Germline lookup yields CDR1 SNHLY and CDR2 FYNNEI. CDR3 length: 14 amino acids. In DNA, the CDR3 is TGTGCCAACACCGGGACTAGCCTCTCAGATACGCAGTATTTT. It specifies CANTGTSLSDTQYF.

CDR3 sequence: CATGDYSGETQYF. The CDR3 DNA is TGTGCCACCGGAGACTATTCGGGAGAGACCCAGTACTTC. The rearrangement joins TRBV6-5 to TRBJ2-5, with D perhaps matching TRBD2 (5 bases). This CDR3 is 13 amino acids long. V was pared by 10 bases and J by 4 bases, with 16 bases between. Germline loops: CDR1 MNHEY, CDR2 SVGAGI.

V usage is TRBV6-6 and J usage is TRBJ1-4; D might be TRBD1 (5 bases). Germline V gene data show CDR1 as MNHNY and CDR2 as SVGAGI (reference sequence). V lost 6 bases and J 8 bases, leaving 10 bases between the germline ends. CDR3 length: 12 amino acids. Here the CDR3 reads CASSPGYEKLFF. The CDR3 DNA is TGTGCCAGCAGCCCAGGGTACGAAAAACTGTTTTTT.

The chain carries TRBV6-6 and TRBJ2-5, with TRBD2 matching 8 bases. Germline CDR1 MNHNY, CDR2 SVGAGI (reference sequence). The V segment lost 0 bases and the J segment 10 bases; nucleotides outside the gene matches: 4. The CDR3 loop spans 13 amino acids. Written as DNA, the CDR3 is TGTGCCAGCAGTTACTCCGGGAGGGGTGGCCAGTACTTC. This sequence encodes CASSYSGRGGQYF.

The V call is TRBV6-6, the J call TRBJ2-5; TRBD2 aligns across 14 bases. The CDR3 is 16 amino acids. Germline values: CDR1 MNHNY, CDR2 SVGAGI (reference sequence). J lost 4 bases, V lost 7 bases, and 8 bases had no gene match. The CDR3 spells CASNHGTSGSSETQYF. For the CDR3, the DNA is TGTGCCAGCAACCACGGGACTAGCGGGAGTTCAGAGACCCAGTACTTC.

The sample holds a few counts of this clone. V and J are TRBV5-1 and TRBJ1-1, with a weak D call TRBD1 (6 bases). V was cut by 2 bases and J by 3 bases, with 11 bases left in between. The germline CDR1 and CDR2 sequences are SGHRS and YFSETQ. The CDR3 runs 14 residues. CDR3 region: CASSLTGTHTEAFF. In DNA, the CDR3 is TGCGCCAGCAGCTTAACCGGGACACACACTGAAGCTTTCTTT.

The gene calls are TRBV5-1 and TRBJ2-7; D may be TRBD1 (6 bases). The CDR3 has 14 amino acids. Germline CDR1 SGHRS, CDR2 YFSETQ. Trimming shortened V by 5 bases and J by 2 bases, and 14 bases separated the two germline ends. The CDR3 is CASSPGTLAYEQYF. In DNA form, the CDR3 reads TGCGCCAGCAGTCCCGGGACACTAGCCTACGAGCAGTACTTC.

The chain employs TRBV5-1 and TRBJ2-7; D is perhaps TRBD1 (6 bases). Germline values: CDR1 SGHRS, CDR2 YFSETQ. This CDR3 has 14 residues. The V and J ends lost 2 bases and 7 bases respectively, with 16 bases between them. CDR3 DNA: TGCGCCAGCAGCTTCGGGACACACGATGGGGAGCAGTACTTC. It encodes CASSFGTHDGEQYF.